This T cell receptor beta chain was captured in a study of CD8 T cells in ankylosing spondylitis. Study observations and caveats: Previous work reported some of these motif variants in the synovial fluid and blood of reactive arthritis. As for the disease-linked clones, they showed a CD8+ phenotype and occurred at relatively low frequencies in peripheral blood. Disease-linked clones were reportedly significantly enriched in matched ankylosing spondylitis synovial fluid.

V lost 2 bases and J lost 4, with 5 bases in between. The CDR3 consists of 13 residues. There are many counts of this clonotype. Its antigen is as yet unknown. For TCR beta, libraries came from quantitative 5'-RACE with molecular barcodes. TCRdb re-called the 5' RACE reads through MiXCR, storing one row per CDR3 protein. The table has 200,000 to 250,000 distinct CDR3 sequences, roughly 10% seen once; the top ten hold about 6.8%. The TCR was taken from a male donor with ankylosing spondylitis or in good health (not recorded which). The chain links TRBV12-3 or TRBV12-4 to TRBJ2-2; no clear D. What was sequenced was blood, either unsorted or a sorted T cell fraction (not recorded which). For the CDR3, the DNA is TGTGCCAGCAGTTTAACTCTCACCGGGGAGCTGTTTTTT. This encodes CASSLTLTGELFF.